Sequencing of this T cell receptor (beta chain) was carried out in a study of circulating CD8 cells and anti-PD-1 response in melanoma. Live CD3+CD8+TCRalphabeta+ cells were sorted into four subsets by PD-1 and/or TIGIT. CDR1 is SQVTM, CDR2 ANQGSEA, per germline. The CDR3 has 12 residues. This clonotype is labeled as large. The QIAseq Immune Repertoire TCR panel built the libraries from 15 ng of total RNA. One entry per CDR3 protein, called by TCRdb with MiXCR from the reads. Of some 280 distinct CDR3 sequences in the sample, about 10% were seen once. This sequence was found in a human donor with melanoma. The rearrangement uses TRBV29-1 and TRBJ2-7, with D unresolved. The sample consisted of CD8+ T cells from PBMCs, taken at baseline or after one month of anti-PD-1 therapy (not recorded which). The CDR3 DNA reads TGCAGTGCCGCGCGGCCTCGCGGCGAGCAGTACTTC. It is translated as CSAARPRGEQYF.